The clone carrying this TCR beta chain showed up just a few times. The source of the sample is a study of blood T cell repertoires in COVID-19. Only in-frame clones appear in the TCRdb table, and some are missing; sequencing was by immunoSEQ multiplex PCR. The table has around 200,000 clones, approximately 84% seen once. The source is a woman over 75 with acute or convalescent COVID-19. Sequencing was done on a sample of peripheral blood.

DNA for the CDR3: TGTGCCAGAAGCCCCCAGTTGAGAGCGGAACTGTTTTTT. It codes for CARSPQLRAELFF. The chain links TRBV5-3 to TRBJ1-4; D is uncertain. TRBV5-3 has ORF status, its function being uncertain. Deletions cut 4 bases from V and 12 bases from J, with 16 bases between. The CDR3 totals 13 residues.